This T cell receptor (beta chain) was identified during a study of OX40 agonist ivuxolimab in advanced cancers. As to this clone: The antigen is unknown.

J was trimmed by 0 bases and V by 4 bases; bases with no gene match: 5. The CDR3 runs to 16 residues. Germline V gene lookup returns CDR1 GTSNPN and CDR2 SVGIG (reference sequence). TCRdb keeps only in-frame clones here, not all; method: immunoSEQ multiplex PCR. Among around 32,000 clones listed, roughly nine tenths were seen once. Study-wide findings and caveats: In CD8+ T cells, expanded clones were on average more numerous than in CD4+.

This sequence joins TRBV30 and TRBJ2-2; TRBD2 matches at 10 bases. The sequence was collected from an adult with an advanced solid tumor such as melanoma, head and neck, liver or kidney cancer. The source material was CD4+ or CD8+ T cells sorted from blood, sampled in a trial of the OX40 agonist ivuxolimab. CDR3 residues: CAWMASGGPNTGELFF. The CDR3 nucleotides are TGTGCCTGGATGGCTAGCGGGGGCCCGAACACCGGGGAGCTGTTTTTT.